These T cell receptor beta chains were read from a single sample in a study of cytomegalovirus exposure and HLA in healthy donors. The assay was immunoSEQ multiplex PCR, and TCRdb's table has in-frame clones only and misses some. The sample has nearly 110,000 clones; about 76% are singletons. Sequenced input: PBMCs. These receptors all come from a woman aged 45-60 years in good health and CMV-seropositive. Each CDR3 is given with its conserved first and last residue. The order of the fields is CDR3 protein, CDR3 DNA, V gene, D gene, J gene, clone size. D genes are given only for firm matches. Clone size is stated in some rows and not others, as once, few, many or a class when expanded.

CDR3: CASSTHRGIKGDTQYF; DNA: TGTGCCAGCAGCACCCACCGGGGGATCAAGGGAGATACGCAGTATTTT; V: TRBV11-3; D: -; J: TRBJ2-3; size: -
CDR3: CASSLQETQYF; DNA: TGTGCCAGCAGCCTTCAAGAGACCCAGTACTTC; V: TRBV7-2; D: -; J: TRBJ2-5; size: -
CDR3: CASSQLGGWGTDTQYF; DNA: TGTGCCAGCAGCCAACTAGGGGGATGGGGCACAGATACGCAGTATTTT; V: TRBV14; D: -; J: TRBJ2-3; size: -
CDR3: CASSPRLPTNTEAFF; DNA: TGTGCCAGCAGCCCCCGCTTACCTACGAACACTGAAGCTTTCTTT; V: TRBV7-6; D: -; J: TRBJ1-1; size: -
CDR3: CASSLAPGYNSPLHF; DNA: TGTGCCAGCAGCTTAGCTCCGGGTTATAATTCACCCCTCCACTTT; V: TRBV7-2; D: -; J: TRBJ1-6; size: -
CDR3: CASSTTGGGSPLHF; DNA: TGTGCCAGTAGTACCACAGGGGGTGGTTCACCCCTCCACTTT; V: TRBV19; D: TRBD1; J: TRBJ1-6; size: -
CDR3: CASRHRGGTGELFF; DNA: TGTGCCAGCAGACACAGGGGTGGAACCGGGGAGCTGTTTTTT; V: TRBV6-5; D: TRBD1; J: TRBJ2-2; size: -
CDR3: CASSEQGLTNYGYTF; DNA: TGTGCCAGCAGTGAGCAGGGACTGACTAACTATGGCTACACCTTC; V: TRBV6-4; D: -; J: TRBJ1-2; size: -
CDR3: CASSLADRDGYTF; DNA: TGTGCCAGCAGCTTAGCCGACAGGGACGGCTACACCTTC; V: TRBV7-2; D: TRBD1; J: TRBJ1-2; size: -
CDR3: CATSRRPSRGIYEQYF; DNA: TGTGCCACCAGCAGAAGACCTAGCAGGGGAATCTACGAGCAGTACTTC; V: TRBV15; D: -; J: TRBJ2-7; size: -
CDR3: CASLENTEAFF; DNA: TGTGCCAGCTTAGAGAACACTGAAGCTTTCTTT; V: TRBV2; D: -; J: TRBJ1-1; size: -
CDR3: CASSARQLEPQHF; DNA: TGTGCCAGCAGTGCGCGCCAGCTAGAGCCCCAGCATTTT; V: TRBV2; D: -; J: TRBJ1-5; size: few
CDR3: CASSQFRLEEPQHF; DNA: TGCGCCAGCAGCCAATTCCGTTTAGAGGAGCCCCAGCATTTT; V: TRBV4-1; D: -; J: TRBJ1-5; size: once